This T cell receptor beta chain was captured by sequencing in a study of cytomegalovirus exposure and HLA in healthy donors. A multiplex PCR was run with 60 Vbeta primers and 13 Jbeta primers. Generated by immunoSEQ multiplex PCR, the TCRdb table keeps only in-frame clones and is missing some. The data show around 100,000 clones, approximately 80% seen once. This CDR3 has 12 amino acids. Germline-derived CDR1 and CDR2 are SQVTM and ANQGSEA. V was clipped by 3 bases and J by 6 bases, with 11 bases between them. The sample comprised PBMCs. The chain joins TRBV29-1 to TRBJ1-2; TRBD1 might be the D (5 bases). The source is a female donor in good health and CMV-seropositive. The CDR3 bases are TGCAGCGTTGATTATCCCAGGGATGGCTACACCTTC. Translated, it gives CSVDYPRDGYTF.